This T cell receptor (beta chain) stems from a study of tissue T cells after allogeneic stem cell transplantation. As regards this clone: All gene names here are mouse names.

Measured with immunoSEQ multiplex PCR; TCRdb has only the in-frame clones, and not every one. This sample has about 4,000 clones, with roughly half found just once. Specified time point: mouse harvest day 14 after allogeneic transplant. Tail vein injection delivered 10^7 T-cell-depleted bone marrow cells and 10^6 splenic CD5+ T cells. The clonotype comes from a female BALB/c mouse given C57BL/6 T cells with graft-versus-host disease after an allogeneic hematopoietic cell transplant. The specimen was lymph node tissue.

Incomplete CDR3 DNA: TGTGCCAGCTCCACCGGGACTGGGGGTTATGAACAGTAC. It encodes CASSTGTGGYEQY. The whole CDR3 region reads CASSTGTGGYEQYF. This chain uses TRBV12-2 with TRBJ2-7, with 11 bases that match TRBD2. The DNA ends 1 residue before the CDR3 does, and the rest of the CDR3 is filled in from the germline J gene. In germline, CDR1 is SGHLS, CDR2 HYDKME. V was clipped by 4 bases and J by 4 bases; unmatched bases: 5. The CDR3 is made up of 14 amino acids.